One sample yielded the 21 T cell receptor beta chains listed below, sequenced in a study of cytotoxic CD8 clonotypes in ibrutinib-treated CLL. Only in-frame clones appear in the TCRdb table, and some are missing; sequencing was by immunoSEQ multiplex PCR. Here the sample spans a few hundred thousand clones, more than 65% being singletons. The starting material was PBMCs, obtained before ibrutinib treatment. The receptors were sampled from a human donor with chronic lymphocytic leukemia.

This clone was seen only a few times. The J gene is TRBJ1-1, the V gene TRBV2; D gene uncertain. The V end was cut by 6 bases, the J end by 0 bases, with 8 bases between. The CDR3 totals 13 residues. Germline V CDR1 and CDR2: SNHLY, FYNNEI. The CDR3, as DNA: TGTGCCAGCAGGCCCGACTTGAACACTGAAGCTTTCTTT. It specifies CASRPDLNTEAFF.

The chain recombines TRBV6-5 with TRBJ2-7, with 7 nucleotides matching TRBD1. This CDR3 spans 15 amino acids. Trimming cost V 7 bases and J 3 bases; bases outside gene matches: 12. Germline V CDR1 and CDR2: MNHEY, SVGAGI. The CDR3 bases are TGTGCCAGCACCCCGAGGGACAGCCTAAACTACGAGCAGTACTTC. Translated, it gives CASTPRDSLNYEQYF.

The rearrangement uses TRBV6-5 and TRBJ2-3, with D perhaps matching TRBD1 (6 bases). Germline V gives CDR1 MNHEY, CDR2 SVGAGI. Trimming left V 2 bases short and J 5 bases short, with 11 bases between. This CDR3 contains 14 residues. CDR3: CASSYQQGVDTQYF. The CDR3 bases are TGTGCCAGCAGTTACCAACAGGGAGTAGATACGCAGTATTTT.

The table lists this clone with a few counts. The chain uses TRBV6-4 and TRBJ1-1, with 7 bases aligning to TRBD1. Germline V gene data show CDR1 as MRHNA and CDR2 as SNTAGT. CDR3 length: 16 amino acids. J gave up 0 bases and V 6 bases, and 10 bases lay outside the gene matches. CDR3 DNA: TGTGCCAGCAGCCGACAGGGCCCGGTGATGAACACTGAAGCTTTCTTT. Translating it yields CASSRQGPVMNTEAFF.

This clone was seen a single time. The J gene is TRBJ2-7, the V gene TRBV5-1; TRBD2 matches at 10 bases. Germline V gene data show CDR1 as SGHRS and CDR2 as YFSETQ. The CDR3 has 15 amino acids. Trimming removed 2 bases from V and 3 bases from J; junction bases left unmatched: 5. The CDR3 spells CASSFGLAENYEQYF. The CDR3 DNA reads as TGCGCCAGCAGCTTTGGACTAGCGGAGAACTACGAGCAGTACTTC. The whole variable domain, remainder taken from reference TRBV5-1 and TRBJ2-7, is KAGVTQTPRYLIKTRGQQVTLSCSPISGHRSVSWYQQTPGQGLQFLFEYFSETQRNKGNFPGRFSGRQFSNSRSEMNVSTLELGDSALYLCASSFGLAENYEQYFGPGTRLTVT.

This clone was seen just once. This chain connects TRBV28 to TRBJ1-4; D is ambiguous. The CDR3 is 14 amino acids. Trimming removed 2 bases at V and 4 bases at J, with 8 bases between. The germline V gene has CDR1 MDHEN and CDR2 SYDVKM. CDR3 nucleotide sequence: TGTGCCAGCAGTTTAAGGCCATTTAATGAAAAACTGTTTTTT. This sequence encodes CASSLRPFNEKLFF.

This chain links TRBV6-5 with TRBJ2-7; 7 positions agree with TRBD1. The CDR3 loop spans 15 amino acids. After removal of 5 bases from V and 3 bases from J, the junction contained 10 bases not matched to a gene. Looked up from germline, CDR1 is MNHEY and CDR2 is SVGAGI. This CDR3 reads CASSLAGTADYEQYF. DNA for the CDR3: TGTGCCAGCAGTCTAGCCGGGACAGCCGACTACGAGCAGTACTTC.

The CDR3: CASSYSQLSGEQYF. For the CDR3, the DNA is TGTGCCAGCAGTTACTCGCAGTTATCCGGCGAGCAGTACTTC. This rearrangement joins TRBV6-6 to TRBJ2-7; no reliable D call. Trimming took off 0 bases at V and 6 bases at J, with 12 bases between the two ends. Germline V gene data show CDR1 as MNHNY and CDR2 as SVGAGI (reference sequence). The CDR3 has 14 amino acids.

The chain carries TRBV11-3 and TRBJ2-7, with D perhaps TRBD2 (6 bases). The V end was cut by 5 bases, the J end by 2 bases, with 13 bases between. Germline V gene sequence: CDR1 SGHNT, CDR2 YENEEA. The CDR3 sequence is 14 residues long. In DNA form, the CDR3 reads TGTGCCAGCAGCCTCCGCGGGGAAACCTACGAGCAGTACTTC. It is translated as CASSLRGETYEQYF.

The J gene is TRBJ2-7, the V gene TRBV5-4; the match to TRBD1 covers 10 bases. CDR3 length: 13 amino acids. Germline V lookup: CDR1 SGHNT, CDR2 YYREEE (reference sequence). Germline trimming cut 3 bases from V and 6 bases from J; bases unmatched to any gene: 3. The CDR3 DNA is TGTGCCAGCAGCTCCGGACAGGGGGTCGAGCAGTACTTC. Protein product: CASSSGQGVEQYF.

V is TRBV11-2 and J is TRBJ1-3, with D unresolved. With 1 base removed from V and 6 bases from J, the gap between germline ends came to 13 bases. Germline CDR1 SGHAT, CDR2 FQNNGV. The CDR3 consists of 15 residues. In DNA form, the CDR3 reads TGTGCCAGCAGCTTAGTATGGGGTTTCGCAAACACCATATATTTT. Translation gives CASSLVWGFANTIYF.

The chain has TRBV4-3 and TRBJ2-5, with D possibly TRBD2 on 6 matching bases. Germline assignment: CDR1 LGHNA and CDR2 YSLEER. This CDR3 is 16 amino acids long. V was shortened by 0 bases and J by 4 bases, with 15 bases between the two germline ends. CDR3 nucleotides: TGCGCCAGCAGCCAAGATGCAGGGAGGTACGGAGAGACCCAGTACTTC. Its translation is CASSQDAGRYGETQYF.

About this clone: Being one base from a much bigger clone, this may be a read error. The rearrangement links TRBV25-1 to TRBJ2-7; D gene uncertain. V lost 3 bases and J 4 bases, leaving 1 base between the germline ends. CDR3 length equals 10 residues. Germline lookup yields CDR1 MGHDK and CDR2 SYGVNS. The CDR3 loop reads CASSEYEQYF. In DNA form, the CDR3 reads TGTGCCAGCAGTGAGTACGAGCAGTACTTC.

The CDR3 DNA sequence: TGCGCCAGCAGTGAGATCGGGTTAGCGGGAAGTTCAGAGACCCAGTACTTC. Its protein is CASSEIGLAGSSETQYF. The chain couples TRBV10-1 to TRBJ2-5; TRBD2 agrees at 8 bases. Germline trimming cut 2 bases from V and 4 bases from J; bases unmatched to any gene: 12. The CDR3 has 17 residues. Germline CDR1 is WNHNN and CDR2 is SYGVQD (reference sequence).

V is TRBV2 and J is TRBJ2-1; weak D call: TRBD1 (5 bases). The CDR3 is 14 amino acids. Trimming cost V 4 bases and J 8 bases, with 15 bases left between them. Germline CDR1 and CDR2: SNHLY and FYNNEI. The CDR3 nucleotides read TGTGCCAGCAGTGTTTACCAAGGGGTCTATGAGCAGTTCTTC. It yields the protein CASSVYQGVYEQFF.

V is TRBV4-2 and J is TRBJ2-5, with D perhaps matching TRBD1 or TRBD2 (5 bases each). Germline CDR1 is LGHNA and CDR2 is YNFKEQ. Trimming left V 0 bases short and J 1 base short, with 12 bases between. The length of the CDR3 is 16 residues. The CDR3 loop is CASSQDGTGPQETQYF. The DNA of the CDR3 is TGTGCCAGCAGCCAAGATGGGACCGGCCCCCAAGAGACCCAGTACTTC.

This clone appeared many times. The sample contains more than one DNA sequence encoding this CDR3. The rearrangement joins TRBV7-2 to TRBJ2-7, with D hard to call. CDR3 size: 14 residues. CDR1 and CDR2 (germline): SGHTA, FQGNSA. V was pared by 5 bases and J by 4 bases, with 15 bases between. In DNA, the CDR3 is TGTGCCAGCAGCCAAGAATATGGACCTTACGAGCAGTACTTC. Its protein is CASSQEYGPYEQYF.

V gene TRBV5-3 combines with J gene TRBJ2-5; no clear D. TRBV5-3 is recorded as an ORF, its role being uncertain. The length of the CDR3 is 12 residues. V shed 0 bases and J shed 5 bases, with 5 bases lying between them. The chain's CDR3 is CARSLAGETQYF. For the CDR3, the DNA is TGTGCCAGAAGCTTGGCTGGGGAGACCCAGTACTTC.

This clone was observed a single time. This sequence joins TRBV19 and TRBJ1-1, with D hard to call. This CDR3 is built from 15 residues. Germline-derived CDR1 and CDR2 are LNHDA and SQIVND (reference sequence). V was shortened by 2 bases and J by 0 bases, with 10 bases between the two germline ends. The CDR3 region is CASSITRGMNTEAFF. Here the CDR3 DNA reads TGTGCCAGTAGTATAACGAGAGGTATGAACACTGAAGCTTTCTTT. The full variable domain, rest sourced from reference TRBV19 and TRBJ1-1, is DGGITQSPKYLFRKEGQNVTLSCEQNLNHDAMYWYRQDPGQGLRLIYYSQIVNDFQKGDIAEGYSVSREKKESFPLTVTSAQKNPTAFYLCASSITRGMNTEAFFGQGTRLTVV.

The genes are TRBV5-5 and TRBJ1-1, with D perhaps TRBD1 (6 bases). This CDR3 spans 15 amino acids. Trimming took 2 bases from V and 0 from J, leaving 11 bases between them. Germline V gene data show CDR1 as SGHKS and CDR2 as YYEKEE (reference sequence). The CDR3 nucleotides are TGTGCCAGCAGCTTAGGGGGGCTCGTGAACACTGAAGCTTTCTTT. As protein: CASSLGGLVNTEAFF.

V gene TRBV2 combines with J gene TRBJ2-1; tentative D call: TRBD2 (5 bases). The germline V gene has CDR1 SNHLY and CDR2 FYNNEI. Trimming took 10 bases from V and 3 from J, leaving 22 bases between them. The CDR3 runs to 16 residues. Here the CDR3 reads CANTPDGISYYNEQFF. The CDR3, as DNA: TGTGCCAACACCCCCGACGGGATTAGTTACTACAATGAGCAGTTCTTC.